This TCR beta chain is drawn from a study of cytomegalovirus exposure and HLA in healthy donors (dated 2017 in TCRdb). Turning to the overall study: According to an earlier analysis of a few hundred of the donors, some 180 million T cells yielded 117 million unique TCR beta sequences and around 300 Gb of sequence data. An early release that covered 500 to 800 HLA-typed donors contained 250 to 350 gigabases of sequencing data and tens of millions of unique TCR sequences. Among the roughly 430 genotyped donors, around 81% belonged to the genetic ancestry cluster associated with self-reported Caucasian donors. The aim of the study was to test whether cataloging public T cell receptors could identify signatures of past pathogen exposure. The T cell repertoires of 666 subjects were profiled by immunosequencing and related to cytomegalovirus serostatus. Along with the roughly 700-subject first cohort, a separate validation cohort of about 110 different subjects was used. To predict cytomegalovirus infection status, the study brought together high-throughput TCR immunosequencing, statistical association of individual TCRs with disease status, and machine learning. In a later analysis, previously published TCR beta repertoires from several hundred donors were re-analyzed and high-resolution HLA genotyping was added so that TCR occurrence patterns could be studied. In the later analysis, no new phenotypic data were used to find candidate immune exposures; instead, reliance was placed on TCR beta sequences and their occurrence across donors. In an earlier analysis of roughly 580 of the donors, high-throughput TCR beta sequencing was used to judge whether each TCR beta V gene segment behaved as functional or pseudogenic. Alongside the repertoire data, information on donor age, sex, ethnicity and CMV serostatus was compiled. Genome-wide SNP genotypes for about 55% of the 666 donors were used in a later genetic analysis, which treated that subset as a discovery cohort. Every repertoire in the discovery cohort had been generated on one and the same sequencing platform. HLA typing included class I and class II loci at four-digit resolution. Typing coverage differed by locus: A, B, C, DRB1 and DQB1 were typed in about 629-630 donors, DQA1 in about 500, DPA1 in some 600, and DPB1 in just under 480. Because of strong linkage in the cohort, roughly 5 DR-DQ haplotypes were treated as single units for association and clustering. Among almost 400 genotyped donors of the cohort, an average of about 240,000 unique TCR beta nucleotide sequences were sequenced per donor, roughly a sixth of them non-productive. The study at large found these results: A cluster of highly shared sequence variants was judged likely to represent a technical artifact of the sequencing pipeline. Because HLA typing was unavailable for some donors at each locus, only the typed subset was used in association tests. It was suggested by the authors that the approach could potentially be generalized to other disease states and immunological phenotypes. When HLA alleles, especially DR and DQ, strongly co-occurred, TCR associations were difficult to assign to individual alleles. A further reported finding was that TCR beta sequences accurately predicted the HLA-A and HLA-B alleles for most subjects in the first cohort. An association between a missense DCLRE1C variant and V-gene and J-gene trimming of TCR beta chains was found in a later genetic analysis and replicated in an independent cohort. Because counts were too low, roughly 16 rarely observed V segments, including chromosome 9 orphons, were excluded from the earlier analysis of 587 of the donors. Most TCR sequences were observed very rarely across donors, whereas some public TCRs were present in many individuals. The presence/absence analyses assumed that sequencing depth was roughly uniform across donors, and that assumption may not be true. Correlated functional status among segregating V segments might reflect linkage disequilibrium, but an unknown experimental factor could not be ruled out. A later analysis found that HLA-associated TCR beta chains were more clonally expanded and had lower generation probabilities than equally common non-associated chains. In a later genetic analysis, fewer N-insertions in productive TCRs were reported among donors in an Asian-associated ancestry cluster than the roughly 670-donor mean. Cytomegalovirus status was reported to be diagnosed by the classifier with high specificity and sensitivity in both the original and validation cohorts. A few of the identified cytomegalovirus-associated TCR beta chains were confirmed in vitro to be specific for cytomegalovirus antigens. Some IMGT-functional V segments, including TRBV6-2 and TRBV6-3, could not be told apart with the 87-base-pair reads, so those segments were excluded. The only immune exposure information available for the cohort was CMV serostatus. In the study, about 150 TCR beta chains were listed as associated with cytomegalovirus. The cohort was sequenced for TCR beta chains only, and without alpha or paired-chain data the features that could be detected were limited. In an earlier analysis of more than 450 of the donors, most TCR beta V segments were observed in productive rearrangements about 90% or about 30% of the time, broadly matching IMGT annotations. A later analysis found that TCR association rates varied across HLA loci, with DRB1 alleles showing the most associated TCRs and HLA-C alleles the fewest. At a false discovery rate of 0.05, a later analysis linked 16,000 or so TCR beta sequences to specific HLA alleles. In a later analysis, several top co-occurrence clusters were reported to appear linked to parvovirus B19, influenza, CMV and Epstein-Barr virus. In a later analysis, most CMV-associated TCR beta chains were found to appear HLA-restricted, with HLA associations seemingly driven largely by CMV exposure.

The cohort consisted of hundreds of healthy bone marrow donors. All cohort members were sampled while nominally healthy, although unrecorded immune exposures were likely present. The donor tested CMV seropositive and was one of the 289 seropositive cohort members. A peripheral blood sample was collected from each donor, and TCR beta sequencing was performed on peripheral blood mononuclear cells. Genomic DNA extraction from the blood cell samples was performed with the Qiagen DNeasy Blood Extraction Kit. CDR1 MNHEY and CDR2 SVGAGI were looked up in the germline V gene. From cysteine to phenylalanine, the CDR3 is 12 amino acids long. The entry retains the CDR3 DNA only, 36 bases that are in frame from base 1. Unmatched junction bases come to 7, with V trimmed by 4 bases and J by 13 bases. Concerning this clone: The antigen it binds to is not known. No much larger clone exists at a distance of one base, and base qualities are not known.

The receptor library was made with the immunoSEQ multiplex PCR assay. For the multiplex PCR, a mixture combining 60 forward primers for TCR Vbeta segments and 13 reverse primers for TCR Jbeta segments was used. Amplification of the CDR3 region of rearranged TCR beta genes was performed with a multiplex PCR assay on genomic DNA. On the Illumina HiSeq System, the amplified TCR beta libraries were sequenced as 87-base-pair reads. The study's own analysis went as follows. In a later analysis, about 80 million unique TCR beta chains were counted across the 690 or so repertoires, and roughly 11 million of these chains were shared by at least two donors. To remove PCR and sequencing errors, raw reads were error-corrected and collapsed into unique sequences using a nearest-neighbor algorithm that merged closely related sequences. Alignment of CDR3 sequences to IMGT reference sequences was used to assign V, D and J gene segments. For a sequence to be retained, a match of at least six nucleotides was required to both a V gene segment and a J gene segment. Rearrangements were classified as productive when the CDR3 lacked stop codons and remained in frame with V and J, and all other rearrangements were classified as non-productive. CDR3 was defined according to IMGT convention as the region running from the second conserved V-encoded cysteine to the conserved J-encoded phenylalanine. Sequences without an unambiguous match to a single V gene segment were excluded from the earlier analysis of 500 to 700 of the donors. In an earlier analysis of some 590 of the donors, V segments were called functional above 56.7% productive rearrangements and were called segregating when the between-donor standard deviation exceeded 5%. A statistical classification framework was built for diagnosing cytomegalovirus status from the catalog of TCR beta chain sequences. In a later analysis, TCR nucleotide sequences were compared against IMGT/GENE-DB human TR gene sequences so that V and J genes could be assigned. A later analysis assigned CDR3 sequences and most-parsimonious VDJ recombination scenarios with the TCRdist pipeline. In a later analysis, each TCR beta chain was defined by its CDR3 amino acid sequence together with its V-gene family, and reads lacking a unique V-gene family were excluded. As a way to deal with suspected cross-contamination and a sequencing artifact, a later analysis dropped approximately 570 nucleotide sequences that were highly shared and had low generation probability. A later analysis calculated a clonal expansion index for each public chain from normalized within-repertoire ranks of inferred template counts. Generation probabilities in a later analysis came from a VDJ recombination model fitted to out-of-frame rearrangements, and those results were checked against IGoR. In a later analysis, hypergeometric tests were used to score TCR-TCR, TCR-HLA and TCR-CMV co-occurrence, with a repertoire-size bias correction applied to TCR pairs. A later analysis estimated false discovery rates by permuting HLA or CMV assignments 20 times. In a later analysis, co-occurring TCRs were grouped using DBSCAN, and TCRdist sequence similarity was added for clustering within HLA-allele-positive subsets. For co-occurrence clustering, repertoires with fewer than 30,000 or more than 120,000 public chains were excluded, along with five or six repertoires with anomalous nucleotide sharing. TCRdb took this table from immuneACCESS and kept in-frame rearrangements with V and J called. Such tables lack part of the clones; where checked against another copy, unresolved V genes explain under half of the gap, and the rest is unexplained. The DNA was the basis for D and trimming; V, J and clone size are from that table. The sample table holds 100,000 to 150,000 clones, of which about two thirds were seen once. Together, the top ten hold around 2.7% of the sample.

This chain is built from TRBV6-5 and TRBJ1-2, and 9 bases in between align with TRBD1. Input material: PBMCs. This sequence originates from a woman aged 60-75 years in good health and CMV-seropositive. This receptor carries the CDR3 CASSSTTGGSTF. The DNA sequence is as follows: TGTGCCAGCAGTTCGACGACAGGGGGTAGCACCTTC.